Listed below are T cell receptor beta chains from one sample, sequenced in a study of blood T cell repertoires in COVID-19. Method: immunoSEQ multiplex PCR; TCRdb's copy keeps in-frame clones and lacks some. Counted here are around 300,000 clones, roughly 86% occurring once; the ten biggest clones make up approximately 8.8%. The sample taken for sequencing was peripheral blood. All receptors come from a man aged 18 to 30 with active or convalescent COVID-19. Both conserved end residues are part of each CDR3. Fields, in order: V gene, D gene, clone size, J gene, CDR3 protein, CDR3 DNA. D genes are given only for firm matches. Rows give clone size only sometimes, using once, few, many, or a class for an expanded clone.

v_gene: TRBV10-2; d_gene: NA; abundance: NA; j_gene: TRBJ2-5; CDR3aa: CASSDGRGEETQYF; CDR3nt: TGCGCCAGCAGTGACGGCAGGGGCGAAGAGACCCAGTACTTC
v_gene: TRBV9; d_gene: TRBD2; abundance: NA; j_gene: TRBJ2-3; CDR3aa: CASSVGSGGRTDTQYF; CDR3nt: TGTGCCAGCAGCGTAGGTAGCGGGGGCCGCACAGATACGCAGTATTTT
v_gene: TRBV4-1; d_gene: TRBD2; abundance: NA; j_gene: TRBJ2-3; CDR3aa: CASSQGTSGGTQYF; CDR3nt: TGCGCCAGCAGCCAAGGGACTAGCGGGGGTACGCAGTACTTT
v_gene: TRBV12-3/TRBV12-4; d_gene: NA; abundance: NA; j_gene: TRBJ2-1; CDR3aa: CASSFVSYEQFF; CDR3nt: TGTGCCAGCAGTTTCGTGTCGTATGAGCAGTTCTTC
v_gene: TRBV9; d_gene: TRBD1; abundance: NA; j_gene: TRBJ1-5; CDR3aa: CASSAGWDSSNQPQHF; CDR3nt: TGTGCCAGCAGCGCAGGCTGGGACAGTAGCAATCAGCCCCAGCATTTT
v_gene: TRBV18; d_gene: NA; abundance: NA; j_gene: TRBJ1-4; CDR3aa: CASSPSGVSNEKLFF; CDR3nt: TGTGCCAGCTCACCATCCGGGGTTTCTAATGAAAAACTGTTTTTT
v_gene: TRBV15; d_gene: NA; abundance: NA; j_gene: TRBJ1-3; CDR3aa: CATSRGSSGNTIYF; CDR3nt: TGTGCCACCAGCAGAGGGAGTTCGGGAAACACCATATATTTT
v_gene: TRBV5-1; d_gene: TRBD1; abundance: once; j_gene: TRBJ1-2; CDR3aa: CASSPGQGSPYGYTF; CDR3nt: TGCGCCAGCAGCCCCGGACAGGGGAGCCCCTATGGCTACACCTTC
v_gene: TRBV5-8; d_gene: NA; abundance: once; j_gene: TRBJ1-2; CDR3aa: CASSPRGGEPSYGYTF; CDR3nt: TGTGCCAGCAGCCCGAGGGGAGGGGAGCCGTCCTATGGCTACACCTTC
v_gene: TRBV7-9; d_gene: NA; abundance: NA; j_gene: TRBJ1-5; CDR3aa: CASSPDQPGQPQHF; CDR3nt: TGTGCCAGCAGCCCGGACCAACCGGGACAGCCCCAGCATTTT
v_gene: TRBV10-1; d_gene: NA; abundance: NA; j_gene: TRBJ2-1; CDR3aa: CASSDVRGRYYNEQFF; CDR3nt: TGCGCCAGCAGTGATGTCCGGGGGAGGTACTACAATGAGCAGTTCTTC
v_gene: TRBV9; d_gene: NA; abundance: NA; j_gene: TRBJ1-2; CDR3aa: CASSVAEDYGYTF; CDR3nt: TGTGCCAGCAGCGTAGCGGAGGACTATGGCTACACCTTC
v_gene: TRBV9; d_gene: TRBD1; abundance: NA; j_gene: TRBJ2-7; CDR3aa: CASSGPGTGAYEQYF; CDR3nt: TGTGCCAGCAGCGGACCCGGGACAGGGGCCTACGAGCAGTACTTC